This is a list of T cell receptor beta chains from one sample in a study of tumor T cells in aggressive B-cell lymphoma. Some clones are missing from TCRdb's copy, which holds only in-frame ones; the method was immunoSEQ multiplex PCR. The table includes 10,000 or so clones, more than 75% detected once. Sequencing was carried out using tumor tissue. The receptors originated from an adult with diffuse large B cell lymphoma. Both conserved end residues are part of each CDR3. The D gene is left open where the match is weak. Clone size is not always given. Where it is, it says once, few, many or a class for expanded clones.

>TRBJ2-7|.|TRBV7-3|TRBD1
CASRRDRGTYEQYF
TGTGCCAGCAGGCGGGACAGGGGCACCTACGAGCAGTACTTC
>TRBJ1-6|.|TRBV11-2|TRBD1
CASSLAGQGQALHF
TGTGCCAGCAGCTTAGCGGGACAGGGGCAGGCCCTCCACTTT
>TRBJ2-5|.|TRBV10-3|.
CAISDTQGETQYF
TGTGCCATCAGTGATACACAGGGAGAGACCCAGTACTTC
>TRBJ1-6|.|TRBV5-1|TRBD1
CASSVDRGEVGSPLHF
TGCGCCAGCAGCGTCGACAGGGGGGAAGTTGGTTCACCCCTCCACTTT
>TRBJ1-2|.|TRBV6-6|TRBD1
CASRNRGHGYTF
TGTGCCAGCAGGAACAGGGGCCATGGCTACACCTTC
>TRBJ2-7|.|TRBV28|.
CASSLLYEQYF
TGTGCCAGCAGTTTACTCTACGAGCAGTACTTC
>TRBJ2-5|.|TRBV7-3|.
CASSPQRGAQETQYF
TGTGCCAGCAGCCCCCAACGGGGGGCCCAAGAGACCCAGTACTTC
>TRBJ1-4|.|TRBV28|.
CASSLGGKLFF
TGTGCCAGCAGTCTCGGGGGAAAACTGTTTTTT
>TRBJ2-7|.|TRBV20-1|.
CSGRGPGEQYF
TGCAGTGGAAGGGGTCCGGGCGAGCAGTACTTC
>TRBJ2-1|few|TRBV5-1|.
CASSLVRALHEQFF
TGCGCCAGCAGCTTGGTAAGAGCATTACATGAGCAGTTCTTC
>TRBJ1-5|.|TRBV10-2|.
CASSENGLRQPQHF
TGCGCCAGCAGTGAGAATGGACTCCGCCAGCCCCAGCATTTT
>TRBJ2-5|.|TRBV7-2|.
CASSFGGTLRRETQYF
TGTGCCAGCAGCTTTGGCGGGACTCTTAGACGAGAGACCCAGTACTTC
>TRBJ2-2|.|TRBV10-3|.
CAINQGPNTGELFF
TGTGCCATCAACCAGGGGCCCAACACCGGGGAGCTGTTTTTT
>TRBJ1-3|.|TRBV27|.
CASSLKGLSGNTIYF
TGTGCCAGCAGTTTGAAGGGACTCTCTGGAAACACCATATATTTT
>TRBJ1-2|.|TRBV7-2|TRBD1
CASSPGDSYGYTF
TGTGCCAGCAGCCCAGGGGACAGCTATGGCTACACCTTC
>TRBJ2-7|.|TRBV6-5|TRBD1
CASSPRGQGSGEQYF
TGTGCCAGCAGTCCTCGCGGACAGGGAAGCGGCGAGCAGTACTTC
>TRBJ2-3|.|TRBV27|.
CATQRDWSTDTQYF
TGTGCCACCCAAAGAGATTGGAGCACAGATACGCAGTATTTT
>TRBJ2-3|.|TRBV7-3|TRBD2
CASGGVSTDTQYF
TGTGCCAGCGGGGGGGTCTCCACAGATACGCAGTATTTT
>TRBJ1-1|.|TRBV6-5|.
CASSYSFSSEAFF
TGTGCCAGCAGTTACTCATTTTCCTCTGAAGCTTTCTTT
>TRBJ2-5|once|TRBV7-9|TRBD2
CASRSTGGETQYF
TGTGCCAGCAGAAGCACCGGGGGGGAGACCCAGTACTTC
>TRBJ2-1|.|TRBV5-1|.
CASSLASTRNNEQFF
TGCGCCAGCAGCTTGGCTTCGACACGGAACAATGAGCAGTTCTTC
>TRBJ2-5|.|TRBV5-6|.
CASSKAGSQETQYF
TGTGCCAGCAGTAAAGCGGGTTCGCAAGAGACTCAGTACTTC
>TRBJ1-1|.|TRBV7-8|.
CASSFGPEAFF
TGTGCCAGCAGCTTTGGCCCTGAAGCTTTCTTT
>TRBJ2-5|.|TRBV7-6|TRBD2
CASSLVPSGGNLRETQYF
TGTGCCAGCAGCTTAGTTCCTAGCGGGGGGAACCTCCGAGAGACCCAGTACTTC
>TRBJ2-3|few|TRBV27|TRBD1
CASSWAGGRSSTDTQYF
TGTGCCAGCAGTTGGGCAGGGGGCCGATCTAGCACAGATACGCAGTATTTT
>TRBJ2-5|few|TRBV6-1|TRBD1
CASSLIRGLKETQYF
TGTGCCAGCAGCCTAATCAGGGGGCTGAAAGAGACCCAGTACTTC
>TRBJ1-1|.|TRBV29-1|.
CSVGRRNTEAFF
TGCAGCGTTGGGAGGCGGAACACTGAAGCTTTCTTT
>TRBJ1-6|.|TRBV13|.
CASSLGVGGPYNSPLHF
TGTGCCAGCAGCTTAGGTGTCGGAGGTCCCTATAATTCACCCCTCCACTTT
>TRBJ2-5|.|TRBV30|.
CAWSEEATQYF
TGTGCCTGGAGTGAAGAGGCGACCCAGTACTTC
>TRBJ1-1|.|TRBV10-3|.
CAISESSWEGSTEAFF
TGTGCCATCAGTGAGTCGAGCTGGGAGGGGAGCACTGAAGCTTTCTTT
>TRBJ2-2|.|TRBV4-2|TRBD2
CASSPFGGVNTGELFF
TGTGCCAGCAGCCCCTTTGGGGGGGTAAACACCGGGGAGCTGTTTTTT
>TRBJ1-1|.|TRBV18|TRBD1
CASSLPDRGYTEAFF
TGTGCCAGCTCCCTACCGGACAGGGGATACACTGAAGCTTTCTTT
>TRBJ2-1|.|TRBV6-5|TRBD2
CASSRLAGEYNEQFF
TGTGCCAGCAGTCGACTAGCGGGGGAGTACAATGAGCAGTTCTTC
>TRBJ1-1|once|TRBV7-3|.
CASSANRGIDTEAFF
TGTGCCAGCAGCGCAAATCGGGGTATCGACACTGAAGCTTTCTTT
>TRBJ2-4|.|TRBV19|.
CASSPLSTGAKNIQYF
TGTGCCAGTAGTCCCCTCTCCACCGGGGCCAAAAACATTCAGTACTTC
>TRBJ2-2|once|TRBV19|.
CASTVTRPNTGELFF
TGTGCCAGTACCGTGACACGGCCCAACACCGGGGAGCTGTTTTTT
>TRBJ2-3|.|TRBV19|.
CASSAGNRAGHTDTQYF
TGTGCCAGTAGTGCGGGGAATAGAGCGGGACATACAGATACGCAGTATTTT
>TRBJ1-2|.|TRBV21-1|.
CASSNSPRAGQARAF
TGTGCCAGCAGCAACTCGCCACGCGCAGGACAAGCTCGCGCCTTC
>TRBJ2-7|.|TRBV5-1|TRBD2
CASSYSGGQSSYEQYF
TGCGCCAGCAGCTATAGCGGGGGCCAAAGCTCCTACGAGCAGTACTTC
>TRBJ1-1|.|TRBV18|.
CASSLRGGETEAFF
TGTGCCAGCTCGCTCAGAGGGGGTGAGACTGAAGCTTTCTTT
>TRBJ2-3|.|TRBV9|TRBD2
CASSVVGSGGVLGDTQYF
TGTGCCAGCAGCGTAGTAGGGAGCGGGGGGGTCTTGGGAGATACGCAGTATTTT
>TRBJ1-2|.|TRBV4-3|TRBD1
CASSQDLRDRAYGYTF
TGCGCCAGCAGCCAAGATCTGCGGGACAGGGCATATGGCTACACCTTC
>TRBJ1-6|.|TRBV10-3|.
CAIGGSGNSPLHF
TGTGCCATCGGGGGGAGTGGTAATTCACCCCTCCACTTT
>TRBJ2-1|.|TRBV5-1|TRBD2
CASSHRGLAGAVQNEQFF
TGCGCCAGCAGCCACAGGGGACTAGCGGGGGCCGTTCAAAATGAGCAGTTCTTC
>TRBJ2-2|.|TRBV30|.
CAWDSTGELFF
TGTGCCTGGGACTCCACCGGGGAGCTGTTTTTT
>TRBJ1-1|.|TRBV18|.
CASSEGEAFF
TGTGCCAGCTCCGAGGGGGAGGCTTTCTTT
>TRBJ2-2|.|TRBV5-4|TRBD2
CASNRGGENTGELFF
TGTGCCAGCAACCGCGGGGGAGAGAACACCGGGGAGCTGTTTTTT
>TRBJ1-2|.|TRBV28|.
CASSLWSTGYGYTF
TGTGCCAGCAGTTTATGGAGCACAGGGTATGGCTACACCTTC
>TRBJ2-1|.|TRBV7-3|TRBD2
CASSLTLGLAGGQGNEQFF
TGTGCCAGCAGCTTAACGTTAGGTCTAGCGGGGGGGCAGGGCAATGAGCAGTTCTTC
>TRBJ1-1|.|TRBV7-9|TRBD1
CASSSGQGSTEAFF
TGTGCCAGCAGCTCCGGACAGGGCTCCACTGAAGCTTTCTTT